The rows below give T cell receptor beta chains drawn from one sample of a study of blood T cell repertoires in COVID-19. Method: immunoSEQ multiplex PCR; TCRdb's copy keeps in-frame clones and lacks some. The sample lists around 200,000 clones; about four fifths were seen once. Sample: peripheral blood. These receptors originate from a human donor in a cohort sampled during active COVID-19. CDR3s include the opening cysteine and the closing phenylalanine or tryptophan. A D gene is named only where the DNA matches it firmly. Size tells how often a clone was seen (once, few, many) or the class of an expanded clone, and some rows leave it out.

.	TRBV7-2	TRBJ1-5	.	TGTGCCAGCAGCTTATCCGGGGGTCCGGATCAGCCCCAGCATTTT	CASSLSGGPDQPQHF
.	TRBV27	TRBJ1-2	TRBD1	TGTGCCAGCAGTTCGCTCCCAGGGGGCAGCGAGTATGGCTACACCTTC	CASSSLPGGSEYGYTF
.	TRBV11-1	TRBJ2-7	.	TGTGCCAGCAGCTTAGACAGCTCCTACGAGCAGTACTTC	CASSLDSSYEQYF
once	TRBV5-6	TRBJ2-2	.	TGTGCCAGCAGCTTTGGGCAATCAGGGTACCCCGGGGAGCTGTTTTTT	CASSFGQSGYPGELFF
few	TRBV6-5	TRBJ2-7	TRBD1	TGTGCCAGCAGTTACTCGATACAGGGGTCCTACGAGCAGTACTTC	CASSYSIQGSYEQYF
.	TRBV5-6	TRBJ2-7	.	TGTGCCAGCACGGACAGAAGCTCCTACGAGCAGTACTTC	CASTDRSSYEQYF
.	TRBV5-6	TRBJ2-7	.	TGTGCCAGCAGCTTGGTTTCAGTTGAGCAGTACTTC	CASSLVSVEQYF
.	TRBV14	TRBJ2-7	.	TGTGCCAGCAGCCAAGAAGCGGGTGTCCCTCTTTTGGAGCAGTACTTC	CASSQEAGVPLLEQYF
.	TRBV7-8	TRBJ2-7	.	TGTGCCAGCAGCCCCGCGGGCGCGGAGCAGTACTTC	CASSPAGAEQYF
.	TRBV5-4	TRBJ2-3	TRBD2	TGTGCCAGCAGCTTCCAGGCGGGGGACCTCACAGATACGCAGTATTTT	CASSFQAGDLTDTQYF
.	TRBV9	TRBJ1-2	TRBD1	TGTGCCAGCAGCGGACTAGGGACAGGGGATGGCTACACCTTC	CASSGLGTGDGYTF
.	TRBV13	TRBJ1-1	.	TGTGCCAGCAGCTTAGGCCGTGGGCGGGTTGAAGCTTTCTTT	CASSLGRGRVEAFF